This T cell receptor (beta chain) is from a study of T cells in localized non-small cell lung cancer. Study findings and constraints: Within adjacent lung there appeared a median about 54 of the top 100 tumor clones. Heterogeneity within the tumor remains possible, as just one region underwent sequencing.

As to this clone: Its antigen remains unknown.

Measured with immunoSEQ multiplex PCR; TCRdb has only the in-frame clones, and not every one. The table has roughly 32,000 clones, approximately 91% seen once; the top ten hold 3.5% to 5%. This CDR3 is built from 17 residues. The germline V and J ends were trimmed by 4 bases and 2 bases, with 15 bases remaining between them. Per the germline V gene, CDR1 is SGHAT and CDR2 is FQNNGV. This receptor was obtained from a woman aged 40-69 years with stage III lung adenocarcinoma. Sequencing was performed on peripheral blood mononuclear cells, taken before any cancer treatment. This sequence joins TRBV11-2 and TRBJ2-6, with D perhaps matching TRBD2 (5 bases). Here the CDR3 DNA reads TGTGCCAGCAGCTATATAGGACGGCGGGCTGGGGCCAACGTCCTGACTTTC. This gives the protein CASSYIGRRAGANVLTF.